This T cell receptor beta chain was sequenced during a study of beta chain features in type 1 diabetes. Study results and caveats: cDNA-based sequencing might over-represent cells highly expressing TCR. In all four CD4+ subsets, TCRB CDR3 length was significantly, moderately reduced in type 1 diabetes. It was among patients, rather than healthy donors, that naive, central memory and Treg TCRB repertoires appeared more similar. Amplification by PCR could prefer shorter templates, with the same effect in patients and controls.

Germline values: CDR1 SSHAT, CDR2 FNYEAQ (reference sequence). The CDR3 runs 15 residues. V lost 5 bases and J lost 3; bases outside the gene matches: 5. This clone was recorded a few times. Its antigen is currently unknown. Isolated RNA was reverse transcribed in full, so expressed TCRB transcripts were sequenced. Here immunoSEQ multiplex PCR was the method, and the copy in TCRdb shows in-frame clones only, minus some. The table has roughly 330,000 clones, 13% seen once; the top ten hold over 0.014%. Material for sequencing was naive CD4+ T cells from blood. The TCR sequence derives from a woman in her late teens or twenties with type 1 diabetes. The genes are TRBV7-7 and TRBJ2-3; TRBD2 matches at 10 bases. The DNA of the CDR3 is TGTGCCAGCAGCCGTACTAGCGGGGCTACAGATACGCAGTATTTT. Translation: CASSRTSGATDTQYF.